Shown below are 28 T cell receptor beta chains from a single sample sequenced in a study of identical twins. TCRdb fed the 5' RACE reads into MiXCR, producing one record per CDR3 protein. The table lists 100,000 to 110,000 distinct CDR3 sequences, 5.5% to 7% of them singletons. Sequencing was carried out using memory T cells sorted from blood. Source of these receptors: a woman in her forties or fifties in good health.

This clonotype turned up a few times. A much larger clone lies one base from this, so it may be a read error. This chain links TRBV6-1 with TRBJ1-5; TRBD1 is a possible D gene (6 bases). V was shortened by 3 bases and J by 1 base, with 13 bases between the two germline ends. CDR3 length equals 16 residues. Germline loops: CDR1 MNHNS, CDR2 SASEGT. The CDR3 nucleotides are TGTGCCAGCAGTGACAGGGGCAGCTTAAGCAATCAGCCCCAGCATTTT. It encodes CASSDRGSLSNQPQHF.

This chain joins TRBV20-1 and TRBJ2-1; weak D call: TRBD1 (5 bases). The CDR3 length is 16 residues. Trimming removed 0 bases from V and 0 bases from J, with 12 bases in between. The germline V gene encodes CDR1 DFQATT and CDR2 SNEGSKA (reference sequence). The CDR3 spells CSARDPGLPSYNEQFF. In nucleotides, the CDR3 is TGCAGTGCTAGAGATCCAGGGCTCCCCTCCTACAATGAGCAGTTCTTC.

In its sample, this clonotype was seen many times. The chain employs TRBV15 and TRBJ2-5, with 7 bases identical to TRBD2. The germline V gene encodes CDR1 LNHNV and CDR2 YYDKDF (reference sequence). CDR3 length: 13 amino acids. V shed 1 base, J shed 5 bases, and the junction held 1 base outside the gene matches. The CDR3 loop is CATSRVGGETQYF. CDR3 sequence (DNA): TGTGCCACCAGCAGAGTGGGAGGGGAGACCCAGTACTTC.

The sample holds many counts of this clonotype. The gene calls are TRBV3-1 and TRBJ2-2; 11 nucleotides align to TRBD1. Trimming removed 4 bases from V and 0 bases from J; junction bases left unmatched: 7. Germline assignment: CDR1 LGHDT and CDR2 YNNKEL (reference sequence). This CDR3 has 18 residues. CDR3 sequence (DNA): TGTGCCAGCAGCCGATACTCGGGACAGGGGGCGAACACCGGGGAGCTGTTTTTT. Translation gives CASSRYSGQGANTGELFF.

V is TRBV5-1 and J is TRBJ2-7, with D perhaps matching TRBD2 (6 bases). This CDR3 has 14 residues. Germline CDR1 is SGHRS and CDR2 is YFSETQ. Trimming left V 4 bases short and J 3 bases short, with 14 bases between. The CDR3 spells CASSITGVDYEQYF. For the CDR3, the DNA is TGCGCCAGCAGCATAACGGGGGTGGACTACGAGCAGTACTTC.

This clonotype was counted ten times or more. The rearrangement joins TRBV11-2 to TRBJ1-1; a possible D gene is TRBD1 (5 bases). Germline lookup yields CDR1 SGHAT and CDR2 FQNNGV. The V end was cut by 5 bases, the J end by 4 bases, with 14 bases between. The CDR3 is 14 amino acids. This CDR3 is CASSQRGKVTEAFF. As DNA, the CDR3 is TGTGCCAGCAGCCAGCGGGGGAAGGTCACTGAAGCTTTCTTT. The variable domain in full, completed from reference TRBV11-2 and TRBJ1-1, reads EAGVAQSPRYKIIEKRQSVAFWCNPISGHATLYWYQQILGQGPKLLIQFQNNGVVDDSQLPKDRFSAERLKGVDSTLKIQPAKLEDSAVYLCASSQRGKVTEAFFGQGTRLTVV.

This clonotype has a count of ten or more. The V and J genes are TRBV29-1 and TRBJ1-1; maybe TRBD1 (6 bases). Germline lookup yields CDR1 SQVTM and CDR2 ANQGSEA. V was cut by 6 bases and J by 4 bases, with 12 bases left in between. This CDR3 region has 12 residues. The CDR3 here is CSVGGQGTEAFF. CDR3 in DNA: TGCAGCGTGGGGGGGCAGGGCACTGAAGCTTTCTTT.

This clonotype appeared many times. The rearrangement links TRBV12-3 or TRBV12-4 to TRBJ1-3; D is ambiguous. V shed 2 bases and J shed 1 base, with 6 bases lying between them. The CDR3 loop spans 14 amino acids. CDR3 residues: CASSLWESGNTIYF. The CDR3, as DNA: TGTGCCAGCAGTTTATGGGAGTCTGGAAACACCATATATTTT.

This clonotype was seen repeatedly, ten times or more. CDR3 sequence reads: CASSLRTTGGLGEKLFF. CDR3 bases: TGTGCCAGCAGCTTACGGACGACAGGGGGGCTTGGTGAAAAACTGTTTTTT. The rearrangement uses TRBV7-6 and TRBJ1-4; 9 positions match TRBD1. V lost 2 bases, J lost 7 bases, and 11 bases stayed unmatched. Looked up from germline, CDR1 is SGHVS and CDR2 is FNYEAQ. This CDR3 contains 17 residues.

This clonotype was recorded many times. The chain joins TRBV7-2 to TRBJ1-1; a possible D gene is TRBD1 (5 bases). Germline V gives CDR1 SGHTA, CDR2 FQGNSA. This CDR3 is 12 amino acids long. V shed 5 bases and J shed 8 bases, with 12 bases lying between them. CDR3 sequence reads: CASSLGQGEAFF. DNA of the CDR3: TGTGCCAGCAGCCTAGGACAAGGCGAAGCTTTCTTT.

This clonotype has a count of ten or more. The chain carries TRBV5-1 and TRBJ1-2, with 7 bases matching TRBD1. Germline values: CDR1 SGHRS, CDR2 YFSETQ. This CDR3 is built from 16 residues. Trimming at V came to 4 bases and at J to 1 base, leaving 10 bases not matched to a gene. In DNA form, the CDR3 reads TGCGCCAGCAGCCCCGGGGGACAGACCATTAACTATGGCTACACCTTC. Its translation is CASSPGGQTINYGYTF. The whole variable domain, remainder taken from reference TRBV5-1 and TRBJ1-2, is KAGVTQTPRYLIKTRGQQVTLSCSPISGHRSVSWYQQTPGQGLQFLFEYFSETQRNKGNFPGRFSGRQFSNSRSEMNVSTLELGDSALYLCASSPGGQTINYGYTFGSGTRLTVV.

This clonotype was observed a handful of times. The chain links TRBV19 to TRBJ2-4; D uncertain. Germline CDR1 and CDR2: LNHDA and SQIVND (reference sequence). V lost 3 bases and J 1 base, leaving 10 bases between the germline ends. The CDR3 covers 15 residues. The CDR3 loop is CASSIPRGAKNIQYF. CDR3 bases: TGTGCCAGTAGTATCCCGCGTGGGGCCAAAAACATTCAGTACTTC. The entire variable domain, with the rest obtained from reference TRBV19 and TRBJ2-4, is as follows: DGGITQSPKYLFRKEGQNVTLSCEQNLNHDAMYWYRQDPGQGLRLIYYSQIVNDFQKGDIAEGYSVSREKKESFPLTVTSAQKNPTAFYLCASSIPRGAKNIQYFGAGTRLSVL.

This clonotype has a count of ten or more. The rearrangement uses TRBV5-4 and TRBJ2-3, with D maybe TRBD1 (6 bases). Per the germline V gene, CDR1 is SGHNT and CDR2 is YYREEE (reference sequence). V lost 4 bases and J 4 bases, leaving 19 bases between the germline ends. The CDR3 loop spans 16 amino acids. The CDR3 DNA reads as TGTGCCAGCAGCCGAAACCGGGAAAAGGGGGCAGATACGCAGTATTTT. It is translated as CASSRNREKGADTQYF.

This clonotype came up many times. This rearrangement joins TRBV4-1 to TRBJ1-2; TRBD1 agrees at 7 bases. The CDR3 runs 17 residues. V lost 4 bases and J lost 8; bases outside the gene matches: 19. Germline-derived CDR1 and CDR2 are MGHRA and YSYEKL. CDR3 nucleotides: TGCGCCAGCAGCCTTGGAAATCCGGGACAGTCCTCGCGGGGCTACACCTTC. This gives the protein CASSLGNPGQSSRGYTF.

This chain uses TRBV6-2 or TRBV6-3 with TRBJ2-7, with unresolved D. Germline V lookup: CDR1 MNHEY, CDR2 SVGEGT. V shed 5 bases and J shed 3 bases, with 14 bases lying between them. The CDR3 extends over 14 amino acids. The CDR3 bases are TGTGCCAGCAGTCGTCCCCCGGCCATCTACGAGCAGTACGTC. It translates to CASSRPPAIYEQYV.

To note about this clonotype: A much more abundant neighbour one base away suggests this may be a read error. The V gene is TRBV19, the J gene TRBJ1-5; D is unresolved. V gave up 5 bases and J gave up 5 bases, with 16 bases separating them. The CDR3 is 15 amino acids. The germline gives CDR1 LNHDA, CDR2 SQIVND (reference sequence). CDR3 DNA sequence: TGTGCCAGTAGTGTAGGGTCAGGCCCCTATCAGCCCCAGCATTTT. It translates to CASSVGSGPYQPQHF.

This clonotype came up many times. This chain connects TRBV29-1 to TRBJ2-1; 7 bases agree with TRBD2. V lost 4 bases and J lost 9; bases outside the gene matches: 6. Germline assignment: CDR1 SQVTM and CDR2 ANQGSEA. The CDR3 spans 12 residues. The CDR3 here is CSVVGGSTEQFF. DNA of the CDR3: TGCAGCGTTGTGGGCGGGAGTACTGAGCAGTTCTTC.

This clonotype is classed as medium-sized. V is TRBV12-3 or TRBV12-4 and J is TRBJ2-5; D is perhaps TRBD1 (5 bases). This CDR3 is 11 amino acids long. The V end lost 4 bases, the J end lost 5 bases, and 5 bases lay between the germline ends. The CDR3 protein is CASSSGETQYF. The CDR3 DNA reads TGTGCCAGCAGTTCAGGGGAGACCCAGTACTTC.

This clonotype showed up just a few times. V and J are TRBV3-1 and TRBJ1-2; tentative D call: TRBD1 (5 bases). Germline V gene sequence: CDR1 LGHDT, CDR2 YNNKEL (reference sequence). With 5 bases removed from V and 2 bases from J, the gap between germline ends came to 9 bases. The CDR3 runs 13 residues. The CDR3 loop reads CASSEGLNYGYTF. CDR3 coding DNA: TGTGCCAGCAGCGAGGGGTTGAACTATGGCTACACCTTC.

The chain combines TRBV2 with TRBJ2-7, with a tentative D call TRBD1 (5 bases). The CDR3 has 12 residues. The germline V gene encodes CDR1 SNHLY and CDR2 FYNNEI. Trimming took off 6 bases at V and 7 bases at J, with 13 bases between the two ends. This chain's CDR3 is CASSPQGREQYF. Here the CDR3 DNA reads TGTGCCAGCAGCCCCCAGGGAAGAGAGCAGTACTTC.

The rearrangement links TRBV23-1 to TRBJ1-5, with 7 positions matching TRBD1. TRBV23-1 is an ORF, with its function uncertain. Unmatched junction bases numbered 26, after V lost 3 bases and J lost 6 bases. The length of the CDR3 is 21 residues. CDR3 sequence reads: CASSHRVFRPSTGRGIQPQHF. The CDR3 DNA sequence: TGCGCCAGCAGTCATCGGGTTTTCCGGCCGTCGACAGGGCGGGGGATTCAGCCCCAGCATTTT.

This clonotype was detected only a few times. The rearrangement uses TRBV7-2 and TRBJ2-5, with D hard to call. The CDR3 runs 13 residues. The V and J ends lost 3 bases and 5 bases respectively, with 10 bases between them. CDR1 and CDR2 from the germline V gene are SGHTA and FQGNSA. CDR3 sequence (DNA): TGTGCCAGCAGCTTCAGGCTTACCGAGACCCAGTACTTC. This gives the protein CASSFRLTETQYF.

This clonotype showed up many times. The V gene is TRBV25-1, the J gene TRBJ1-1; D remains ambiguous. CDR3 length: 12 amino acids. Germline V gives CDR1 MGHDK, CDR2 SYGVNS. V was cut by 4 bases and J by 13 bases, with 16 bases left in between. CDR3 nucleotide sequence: TGTGCCAGCAGTGGTGGTTCGGGAAAAGGTTTCTTT. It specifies CASSGGSGKGFF.

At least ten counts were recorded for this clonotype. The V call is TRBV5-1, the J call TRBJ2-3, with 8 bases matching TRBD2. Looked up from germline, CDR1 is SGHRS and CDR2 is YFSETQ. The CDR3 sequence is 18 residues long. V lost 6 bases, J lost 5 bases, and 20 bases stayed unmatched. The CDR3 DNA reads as TGCGCCAGCACCCCCCGTGGAACGAGCGGGAGCGCGGGAGATACGCAGTATTTT. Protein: CASTPRGTSGSAGDTQYF.

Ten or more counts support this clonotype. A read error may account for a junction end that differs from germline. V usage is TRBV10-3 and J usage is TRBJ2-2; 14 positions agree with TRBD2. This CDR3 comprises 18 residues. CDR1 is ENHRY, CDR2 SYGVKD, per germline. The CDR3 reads CAMSGAGTSGRRSRELFF. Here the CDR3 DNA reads TGTGCCATGAGTGGTGCCGGGACTAGCGGGAGACGATCGAGGGAGCTGTTTTTT.

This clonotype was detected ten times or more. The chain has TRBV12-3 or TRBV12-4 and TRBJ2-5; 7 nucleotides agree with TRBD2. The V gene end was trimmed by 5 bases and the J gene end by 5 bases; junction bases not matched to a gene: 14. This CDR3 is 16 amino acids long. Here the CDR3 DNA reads TGTGCCAGCAGTCCTGGACTAGTTGGGCGGACGGAGACCCAGTACTTC. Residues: CASSPGLVGRTETQYF.

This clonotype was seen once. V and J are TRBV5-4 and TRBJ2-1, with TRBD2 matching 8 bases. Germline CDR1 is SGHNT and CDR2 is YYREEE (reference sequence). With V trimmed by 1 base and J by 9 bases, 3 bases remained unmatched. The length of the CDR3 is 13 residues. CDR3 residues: CASSLPGGREQFF. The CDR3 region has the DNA TGTGCCAGCAGCTTGCCGGGAGGGCGTGAGCAGTTCTTC.

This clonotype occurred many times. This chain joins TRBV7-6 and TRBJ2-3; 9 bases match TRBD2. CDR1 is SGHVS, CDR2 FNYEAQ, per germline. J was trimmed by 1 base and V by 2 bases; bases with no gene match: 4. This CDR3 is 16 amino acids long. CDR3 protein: CASSLSRLAGTDTQYF. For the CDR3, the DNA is TGTGCCAGCAGCTTATCACGACTAGCGGGCACAGATACGCAGTATTTT.